The clone carrying this T cell receptor (beta chain) has a count of ten or more. The entry originates in a study of neurological immune-mediated disorders. The CDR3 is 17 residues long. The germline V gene has CDR1 DFQATT and CDR2 SNEGSKA (reference sequence). V was clipped by 2 bases and J by 2 bases, with 20 bases between them. One entry per CDR3 protein results from TCRdb running MiXCR on the 5' RACE reads. The sample holds around 26,000 distinct CDR3 sequences; 5% to 7.5% are singletons and the top ten take about 8.3%. This rearrangement joins TRBV20-1 to TRBJ2-3; a possible D gene is TRBD2 (6 bases). The sequencing sample was made of PBMCs. The receptor comes from a woman aged 45 to 65 in good health. The CDR3 DNA reads TGCAGTGCTAGATCGCGAGCGGGTTACTCCGACACAGATACGCAGTATTTT. As protein: CSARSRAGYSDTDTQYF.